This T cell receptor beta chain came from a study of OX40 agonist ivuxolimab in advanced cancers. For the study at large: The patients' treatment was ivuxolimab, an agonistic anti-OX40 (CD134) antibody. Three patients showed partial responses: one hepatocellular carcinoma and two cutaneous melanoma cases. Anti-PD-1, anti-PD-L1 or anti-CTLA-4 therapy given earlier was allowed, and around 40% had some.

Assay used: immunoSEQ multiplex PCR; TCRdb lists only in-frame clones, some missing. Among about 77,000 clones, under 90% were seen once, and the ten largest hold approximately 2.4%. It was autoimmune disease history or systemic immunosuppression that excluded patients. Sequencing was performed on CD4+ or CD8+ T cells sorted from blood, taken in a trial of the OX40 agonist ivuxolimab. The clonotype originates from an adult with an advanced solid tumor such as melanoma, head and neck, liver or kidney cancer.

Here the CDR3 reads CASSPGQPNTEAFF. In nucleotides, the CDR3 is TGTGCCAGCAGTCCCGGACAGCCGAACACTGAAGCTTTCTTT. The chain uses TRBV2 and TRBJ1-1, with D possibly matching TRBD1 (6 bases). The germline V gene has CDR1 SNHLY and CDR2 FYNNEI. Trimming took 5 bases from V and 1 from J, leaving 11 bases between them. The CDR3 extends over 14 amino acids.